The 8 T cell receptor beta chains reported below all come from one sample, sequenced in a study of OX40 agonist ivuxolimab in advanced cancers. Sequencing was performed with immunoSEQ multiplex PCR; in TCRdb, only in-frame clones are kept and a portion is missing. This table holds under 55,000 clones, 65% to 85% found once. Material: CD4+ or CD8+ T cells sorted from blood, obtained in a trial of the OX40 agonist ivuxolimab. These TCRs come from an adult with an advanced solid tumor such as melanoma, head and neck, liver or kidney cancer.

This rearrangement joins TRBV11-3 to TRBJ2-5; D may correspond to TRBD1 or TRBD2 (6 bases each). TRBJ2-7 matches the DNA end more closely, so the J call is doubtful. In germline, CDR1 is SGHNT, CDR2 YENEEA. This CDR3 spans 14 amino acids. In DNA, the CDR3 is TGTGCCAGCAGCTTGGGGGGCGCCTCCTACGAGCAGTACTTC. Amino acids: CASSLGGASYEQYF.

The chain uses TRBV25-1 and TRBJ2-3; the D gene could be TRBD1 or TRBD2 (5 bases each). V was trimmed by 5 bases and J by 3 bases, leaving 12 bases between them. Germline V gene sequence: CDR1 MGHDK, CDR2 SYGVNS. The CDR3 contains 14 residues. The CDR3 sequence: CASSTRAGTDTQYF. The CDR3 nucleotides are TGTGCCAGCAGTACTAGAGCAGGGACAGATACGCAGTATTTT. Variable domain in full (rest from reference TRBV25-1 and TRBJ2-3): EADIYQTPRYLVIGTGKKITLECSQTMGHDKMYWYQQDPGMELHLIHYSYGVNSTEKGDLSSESTVSRIRTEHFPLTLESARPSHTSQYLCASSTRAGTDTQYFGPGTRLTVL.

CDR3 bases: TGTGCCAGCAGATCGGGACTAGCGGGATACAATGAGCAGTTCTTC. Translated, it gives CASRSGLAGYNEQFF. V and J are TRBV6-1 and TRBJ2-1, with 13 bases that match TRBD2. Trimming cost V 6 bases and J 4 bases; bases outside gene matches: 3. The germline V gene encodes CDR1 MNHNS and CDR2 SASEGT. The CDR3 totals 15 residues.

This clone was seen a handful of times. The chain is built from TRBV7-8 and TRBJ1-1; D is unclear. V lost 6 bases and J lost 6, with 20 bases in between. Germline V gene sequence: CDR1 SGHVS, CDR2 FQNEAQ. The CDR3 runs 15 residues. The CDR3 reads CASRPSTTSAAEAFF. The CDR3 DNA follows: TGTGCCAGCAGGCCAAGTACGACCTCCGCGGCTGAAGCTTTCTTT.

CDR3 residues: CASSPPGQGGEKLFF. The DNA for the CDR3 is TGCGCCAGCAGCCCGCCCGGACAGGGTGGCGAAAAACTGTTTTTT. This chain joins TRBV5-1 and TRBJ1-4; TRBD1 matches at 8 bases. Losses at the gene ends were 4 bases for V and 8 bases for J; bases not matched to a gene: 10. The CDR3 length is 15 residues. The germline V gene has CDR1 SGHRS and CDR2 YFSETQ.

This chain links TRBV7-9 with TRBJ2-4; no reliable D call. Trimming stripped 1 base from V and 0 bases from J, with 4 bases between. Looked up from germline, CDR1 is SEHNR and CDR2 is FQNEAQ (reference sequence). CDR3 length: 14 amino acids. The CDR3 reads CASSLDRAKNIQYF. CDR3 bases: TGTGCCAGCAGCTTAGACAGAGCCAAAAACATTCAGTACTTC.

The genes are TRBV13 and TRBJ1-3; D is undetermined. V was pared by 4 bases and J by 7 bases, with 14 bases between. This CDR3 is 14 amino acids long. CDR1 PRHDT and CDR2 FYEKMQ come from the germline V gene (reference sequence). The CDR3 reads CASSSVGFGNTIYF. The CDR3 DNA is TGTGCCAGCAGCTCAGTCGGGTTTGGGAACACCATATATTTT.

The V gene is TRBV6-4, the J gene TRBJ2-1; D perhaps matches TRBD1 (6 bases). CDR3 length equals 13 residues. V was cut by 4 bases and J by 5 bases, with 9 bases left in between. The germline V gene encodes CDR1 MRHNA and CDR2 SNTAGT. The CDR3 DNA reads TGTGCCAGCAGTGTACAGGGAGACAATGAGCAGTTCTTC. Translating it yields CASSVQGDNEQFF.